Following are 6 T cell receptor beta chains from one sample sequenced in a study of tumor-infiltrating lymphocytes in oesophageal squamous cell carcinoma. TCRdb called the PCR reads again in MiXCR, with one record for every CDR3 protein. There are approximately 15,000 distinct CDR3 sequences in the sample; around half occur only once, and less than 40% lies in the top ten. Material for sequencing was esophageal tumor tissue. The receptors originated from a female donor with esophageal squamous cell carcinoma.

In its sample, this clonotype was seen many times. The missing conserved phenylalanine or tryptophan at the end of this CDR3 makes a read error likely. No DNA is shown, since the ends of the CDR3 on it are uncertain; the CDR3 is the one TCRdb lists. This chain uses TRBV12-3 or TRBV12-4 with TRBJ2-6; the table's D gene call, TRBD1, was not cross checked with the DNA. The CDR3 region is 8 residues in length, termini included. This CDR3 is CASSVSGG.

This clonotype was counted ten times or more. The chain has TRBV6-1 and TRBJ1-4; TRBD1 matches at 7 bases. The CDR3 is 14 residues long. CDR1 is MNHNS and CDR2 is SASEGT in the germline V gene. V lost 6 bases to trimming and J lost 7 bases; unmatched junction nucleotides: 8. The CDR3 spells CASSPTGRGEKLFF. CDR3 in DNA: TGTGCCAGCAGCCCGACAGGGCGGGGTGAAAAACTGTTTTTT.

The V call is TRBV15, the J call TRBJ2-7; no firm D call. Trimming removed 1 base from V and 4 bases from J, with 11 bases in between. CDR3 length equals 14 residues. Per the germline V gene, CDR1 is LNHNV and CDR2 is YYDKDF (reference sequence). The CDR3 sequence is CATSRGLADYEQYF. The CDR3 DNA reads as TGTGCCACCAGCAGAGGGTTGGCGGATTACGAGCAGTACTTC. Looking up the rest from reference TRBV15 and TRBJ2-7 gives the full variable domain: DAMVIQNPRYQVTQFGKPVTLSCSQTLNHNVMYWYQQKSSQAPKLLFHYYDKDFNNEADTPDNFQSRRPNTSFCFLDIRSPGLGDTAMYLCATSRGLADYEQYFGPGTRLTVT.

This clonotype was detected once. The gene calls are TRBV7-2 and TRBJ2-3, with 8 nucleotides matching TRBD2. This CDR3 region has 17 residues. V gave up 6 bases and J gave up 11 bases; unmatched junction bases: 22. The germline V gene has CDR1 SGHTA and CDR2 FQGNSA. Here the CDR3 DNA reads TGTGCCAGCAGTACAAACACCAGAGCGGGAGCCGGATACGAGCAGTATTTT. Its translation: CASSTNTRAGAGYEQYF. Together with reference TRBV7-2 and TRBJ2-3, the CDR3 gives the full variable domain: GAGVSQSPSNKVTEKGKDVELRCDPISGHTALYWYRQSLGQGLEFLIYFQGNSAPDKSGLPSDRFSAERTGGSVSTLTIQRTQQEDSAVYLCASSTNTRAGAGYEQYFGPGTRLTVL.

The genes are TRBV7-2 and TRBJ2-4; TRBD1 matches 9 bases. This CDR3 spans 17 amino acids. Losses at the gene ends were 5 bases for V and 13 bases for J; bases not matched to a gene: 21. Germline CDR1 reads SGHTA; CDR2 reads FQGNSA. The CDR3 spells CASSLPTGTGNYNEQYF. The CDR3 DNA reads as TGTGCCAGCAGCCTTCCCACCGGGACAGGGAATTACAATGAGCAGTACTTC.

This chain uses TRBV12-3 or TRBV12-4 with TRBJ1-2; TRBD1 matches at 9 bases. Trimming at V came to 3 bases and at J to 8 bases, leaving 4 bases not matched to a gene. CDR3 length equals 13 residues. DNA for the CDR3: TGTGCCAGCAGTTTGGAGGACAGGGGCGGCTACACCTTC. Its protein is CASSLEDRGGYTF.